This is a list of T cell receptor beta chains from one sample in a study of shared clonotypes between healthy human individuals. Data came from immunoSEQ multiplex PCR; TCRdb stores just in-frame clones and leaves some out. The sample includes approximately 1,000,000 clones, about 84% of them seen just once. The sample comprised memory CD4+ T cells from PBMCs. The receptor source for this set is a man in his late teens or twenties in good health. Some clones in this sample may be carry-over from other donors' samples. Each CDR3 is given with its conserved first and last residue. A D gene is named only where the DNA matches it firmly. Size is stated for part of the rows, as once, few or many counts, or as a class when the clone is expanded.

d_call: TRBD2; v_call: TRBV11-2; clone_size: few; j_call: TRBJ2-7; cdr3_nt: TGTGCCAGCAGCCCAGGGACTAGCGTAGACTTC; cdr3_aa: CASSPGTSVDF
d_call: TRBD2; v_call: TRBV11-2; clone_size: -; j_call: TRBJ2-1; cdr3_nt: TGTGCCAGCAGCCCACGACTAGCGGGGGTATACAATGAGCAGTTCTTC; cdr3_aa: CASSPRLAGVYNEQFF
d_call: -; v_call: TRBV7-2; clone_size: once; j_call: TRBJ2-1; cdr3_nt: TGTGCCAGCAGCCTAGGGGCCTACAATGAGCAGTTCTTC; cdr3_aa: CASSLGAYNEQFF
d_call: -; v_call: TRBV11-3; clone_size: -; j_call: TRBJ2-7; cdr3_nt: TGTGCCAGCAGCTCCCAAGGACAGGCGGCAGGGACTAGGCCCTACGAGCAGTACTTC; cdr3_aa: CASSSQGQAAGTRPYEQYF
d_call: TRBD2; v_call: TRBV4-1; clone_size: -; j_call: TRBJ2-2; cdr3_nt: TGCGCCAGCAGCCCTCCTCGGGGGGGGAACACCGGGGAGCTGTTTTTT; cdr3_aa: CASSPPRGGNTGELFF
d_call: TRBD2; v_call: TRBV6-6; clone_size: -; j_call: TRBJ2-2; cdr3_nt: TGTGCCAGCAGTTACTCTCTAGCGGGAATTTCCGGGGAGCTGTTTTTT; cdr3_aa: CASSYSLAGISGELFF
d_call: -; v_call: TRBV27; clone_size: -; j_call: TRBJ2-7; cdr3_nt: TGTGCCAGCAGTCCGAGGCCCCAGCCCTACGAGCAGTACTTC; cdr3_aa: CASSPRPQPYEQYF
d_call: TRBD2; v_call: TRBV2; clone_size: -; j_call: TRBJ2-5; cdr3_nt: TGTGCCAGCAGTGCGGCTAGCGGGGTGAAGGAGACCCAGTACTTC; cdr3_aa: CASSAASGVKETQYF
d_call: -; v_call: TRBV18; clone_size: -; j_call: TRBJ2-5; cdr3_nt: TGTGCCAGCTCACCACAACCCCGCGGTGAGACCCAGTACTTC; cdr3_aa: CASSPQPRGETQYF
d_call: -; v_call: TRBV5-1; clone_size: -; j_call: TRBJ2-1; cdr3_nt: TGCGCCAGCAGTAGTACCTACAATGAGCAGTTCTTC; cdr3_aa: CASSSTYNEQFF
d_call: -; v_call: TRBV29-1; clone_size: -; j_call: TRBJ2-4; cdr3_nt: TGCAGCGCCCTACAGGGTAGTGCCAAAAACATTCAGTACTTC; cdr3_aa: CSALQGSAKNIQYF
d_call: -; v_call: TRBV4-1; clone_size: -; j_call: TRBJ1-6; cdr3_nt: TGCGCCAGCAGTCCGGGGAGCTCCTATAATTCACCCCTCCACTTT; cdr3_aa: CASSPGSSYNSPLHF
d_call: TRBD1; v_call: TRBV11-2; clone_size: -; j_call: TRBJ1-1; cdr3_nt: TGTGCCAGCAGCCCCCGAGGGACAGCAGCTATGAACACTGAAGCTTTCTTT; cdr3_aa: CASSPRGTAAMNTEAFF
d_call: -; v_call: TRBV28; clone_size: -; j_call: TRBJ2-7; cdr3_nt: TGTGCCAGCAGTTTCCGCTCCGGCGAGCAGTACTTC; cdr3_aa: CASSFRSGEQYF
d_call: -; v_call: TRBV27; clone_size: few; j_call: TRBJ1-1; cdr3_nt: TGTGCCAGCAGTTCCTCGTGGAGTGGGGCTGGTGAAGCTTTCTTT; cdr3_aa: CASSSSWSGAGEAFF
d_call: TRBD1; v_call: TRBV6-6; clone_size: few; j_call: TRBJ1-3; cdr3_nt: TGTGCCAGCAGAAACCCGGGACAGGGTGGAAACACCATATATTTT; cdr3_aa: CASRNPGQGGNTIYF
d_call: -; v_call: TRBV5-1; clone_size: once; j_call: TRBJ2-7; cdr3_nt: TGCGCCAGCAGCATCAACCCCGGGACCGAGACCTACGAGCAGTACTTC; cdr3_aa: CASSINPGTETYEQYF
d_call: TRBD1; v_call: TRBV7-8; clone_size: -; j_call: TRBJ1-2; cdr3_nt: TGTGCCAGCAGCCGGGACAGGGGTGGGGGCTACACCTTC; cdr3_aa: CASSRDRGGGYTF
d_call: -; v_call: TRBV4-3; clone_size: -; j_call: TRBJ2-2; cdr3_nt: TGCGCCAGCAGCCAAGATCCTGGCGGCTACACCGGGGAGCTGTTTTTT; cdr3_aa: CASSQDPGGYTGELFF
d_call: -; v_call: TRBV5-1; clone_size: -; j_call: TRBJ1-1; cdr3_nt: TGCGCCAGCAGCTACGACCCCTCCCGGGGCACTGAAGCTTTCTTT; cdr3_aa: CASSYDPSRGTEAFF
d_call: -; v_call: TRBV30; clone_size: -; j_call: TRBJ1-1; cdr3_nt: TGTGCCTGGATCTGGGGGGGGAACACTGAAGCTTTCTTT; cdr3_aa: CAWIWGGNTEAFF
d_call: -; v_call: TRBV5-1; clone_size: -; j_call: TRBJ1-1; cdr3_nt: TGCGCCAGCAGCGCCACACCGAACACTGAAGCTTTCTTT; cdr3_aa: CASSATPNTEAFF